What follows describes a single TCR beta chain. These data originate in a study of blood T cell repertoires in COVID-19. Background on the study: Acute and convalescent COVID-19 samples came from the United States, Italy and Spain. The analysed material was cDNA or gDNA that came from T cells, B-cell-depleted T cells, or PBMCs.

Original processing notes: By means of reference gene primer amplification, nucleated cell counts were estimated. Repertoires were generated with immunoSEQ multiplex PCR, while TCRdb's copy carries only in-frame clones and drops some. Clone size and the V and J calls come from that table; the DNA yielded D and trimming. The sample has roughly 200,000 clones, 70% to 90% seen once. This TCR came from a human donor with active or convalescent COVID-19. The donor label of this sample is uncertain. Sequenced material: peripheral blood.

CDR3 loop: CASSLVGDTQYF. DNA for the CDR3: TGCGCCAGCAGCTTGGTCGGAGATACGCAGTATTTT. The chain carries TRBV5-1 and TRBJ2-3; D gene ambiguous. V dropped 0 bases and J dropped 5 bases, with 4 bases sitting between them. The CDR3 sequence is 12 residues long. The V gene's germline CDR1 is SGHRS and CDR2 YFSETQ.